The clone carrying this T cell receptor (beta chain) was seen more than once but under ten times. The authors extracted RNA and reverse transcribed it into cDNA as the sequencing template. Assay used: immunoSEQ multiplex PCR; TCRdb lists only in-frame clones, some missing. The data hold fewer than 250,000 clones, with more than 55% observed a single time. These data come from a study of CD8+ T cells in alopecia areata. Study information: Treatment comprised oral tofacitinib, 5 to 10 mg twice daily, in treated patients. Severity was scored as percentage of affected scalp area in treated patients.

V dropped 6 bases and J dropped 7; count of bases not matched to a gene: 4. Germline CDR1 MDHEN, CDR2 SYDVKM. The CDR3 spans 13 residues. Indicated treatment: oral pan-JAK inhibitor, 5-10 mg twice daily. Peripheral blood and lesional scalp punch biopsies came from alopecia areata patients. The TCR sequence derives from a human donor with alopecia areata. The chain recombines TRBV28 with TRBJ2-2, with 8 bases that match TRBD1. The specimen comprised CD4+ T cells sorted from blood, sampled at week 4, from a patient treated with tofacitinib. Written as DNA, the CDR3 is TGTGCCAGCAGCTCAGGGGGCATCGGGGAGCTGTTTTTT. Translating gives CASSSGGIGELFF.